This entry features one T cell receptor (beta chain) sequence. This table comes from immunoSEQ multiplex PCR, and its TCRdb copy is limited to in-frame clones, with some not included. The sample includes more than 65,000 clones, roughly 80% of them seen just once. The sample originates from a study of blood T cell repertoires in COVID-19. Study-level background: Donors in the United States, Italy and Spain gave samples during acute or convalescent COVID-19.

The CDR3 runs to 16 residues. Deletions cut 6 bases from V and 0 bases from J, with 16 bases between. Germline CDR1 reads MDHEN; CDR2 reads SYDVKM. The gene calls are TRBV28 and TRBJ2-3; D unresolved. The sequencing input was peripheral blood. This receptor was identified in a man younger than 45 with COVID-19, enrolled during active disease. Here the CDR3 reads CASSPARLTSTDTQYF. DNA of the CDR3: TGTGCCAGCAGCCCAGCGAGGTTAACTAGCACAGATACGCAGTATTTT.